These T cell receptor beta chains were read from a single sample in a study of blood T cell repertoires in COVID-19. Here immunoSEQ multiplex PCR was the method, and the copy in TCRdb shows in-frame clones only, minus some. This sample has 70,000 to 95,000 clones, with 81% found just once. Input material: peripheral blood. The source of these receptors is a human donor in a cohort sampled during active COVID-19. Each CDR3 is given with its conserved first and last residue. A D gene is named only where the DNA matches it firmly. Size is omitted from some rows. Given values are once, few, many or a class for expanded clones.

TRBV5-1	TRBD1	-	TRBJ2-1	TGCGCCAGCAGCCGTGACAGGGGGCGCGTGGATGAGCAGTTCTTC	CASSRDRGRVDEQFF
TRBV4-1	-	-	TRBJ1-3	TGCGCCAGCAGCCAAACTATCGGAGGGACGCGTGGAAACACCATATATTTT	CASSQTIGGTRGNTIYF
TRBV10-3	-	-	TRBJ2-7	TGTGCCATCAGTGTAGGGACACCCTCCTACGAGCAGTACTTC	CAISVGTPSYEQYF
TRBV6-2/TRBV6-3	-	-	TRBJ1-2	TGTGCCAGCAGTTATCACAGGGCTGGCTACACCTTC	CASSYHRAGYTF
TRBV6-5	TRBD2	-	TRBJ2-5	TGTGCCAGCAGTTCTGCCGGGACTAGCGAAGAGACCCAGTACTTC	CASSSAGTSEETQYF
TRBV5-1	TRBD2	once	TRBJ2-3	TGCGCCAGCAGCCAACCTTTAGCGGGGGGCTCAGATACGCAGTATTTT	CASSQPLAGGSDTQYF
TRBV13	TRBD1	-	TRBJ1-2	TGTGCCAGCAGCTGGACAGGGGGCAATGGCTACACCTTC	CASSWTGGNGYTF
TRBV19	-	-	TRBJ1-2	TGTGCCAGTAGTCCCAGGGCCGGGAGCTATGGCTACACCTTC	CASSPRAGSYGYTF
TRBV5-5	TRBD1	-	TRBJ1-6	TGTGCCAGCAGCGGACAGGGTAACAATTCACCCCTCCACTTT	CASSGQGNNSPLHF
TRBV4-3	-	many	TRBJ1-1	TGCGCCAGCAGCCAAGCAGACTACACTGAAGCTTTCTTT	CASSQADYTEAFF
TRBV29-1	-	-	TRBJ2-7	TGCAGCGCCATTTTAGGGGGGGCTGTTGAGCAGTACTTC	CSAILGGAVEQYF
TRBV7-2	TRBD2	-	TRBJ2-1	TGTGCCAGCAGAACCGGACTAGCGGGGGGGAATGAGCAGTTCTTC	CASRTGLAGGNEQFF
TRBV19	-	-	TRBJ1-1	TGTGCCAGTAGTAGGGGAGGTGTTAGGGAGAACACTGAAGCTTTCTTT	CASSRGGVRENTEAFF
TRBV30	-	-	TRBJ1-3	TGTGCCTGGAGTGTCGTTGCACCGGGAGGAAACACCATATATTTT	CAWSVVAPGGNTIYF
TRBV27	-	-	TRBJ1-6	TGTGCCAGCAGTTCATCGGCCCGGGAGGGTTCACCCCTCCACTTT	CASSSSAREGSPLHF
TRBV7-9	TRBD1	-	TRBJ2-5	TGTGCCAGCAGCCAGGGGGCCCTCCAAGAGACCCAGTACTTC	CASSQGALQETQYF
TRBV30	-	few	TRBJ1-5	TGTGCCTGGTCCCGGGAGGCCGCTGATCAGCCCCAGCATTTT	CAWSREAADQPQHF
TRBV4-1	TRBD2	many	TRBJ2-7	TGCGCCAGCAGCCCTCACCATACTAGCGGGAGCTCCTACGAGCAGTACTTC	CASSPHHTSGSSYEQYF
TRBV19	-	many	TRBJ1-5	TGTGCCAGTAGTATAGTACAGGGTTATAGCAATCAGCCCCAGCATTTT	CASSIVQGYSNQPQHF
TRBV4-1	TRBD2	-	TRBJ2-5	TGCGCCAGCAGCCAAGAGATAGCGGGGTCCCAAGAGACCCAGTACTTC	CASSQEIAGSQETQYF
TRBV5-1	TRBD1	once	TRBJ2-5	TGCGCCAGCAGCTTAGGACAGGGATTTTCTCAGGAGACCCAGTACTTC	CASSLGQGFSQETQYF